This T cell receptor beta chain came from a study of T cells and Merkel cell carcinoma outcomes. The study, taken as a whole, reports: Reportedly, T-cell repertoire with density predicts Merkel cell carcinoma outcomes.

Here immunoSEQ multiplex PCR was the method, and the copy in TCRdb shows in-frame clones only, minus some. The table lists about 3,000 clones, around 97% of them singletons. This CDR3 has 14 residues. V dropped 0 bases and J dropped 4 bases, with 10 bases sitting between them. The germline V gene encodes CDR1 SGHNT and CDR2 YYREEE (reference sequence). Details on this clone: Its antigen is unknown.

This chain links TRBV5-4 with TRBJ1-2; no clear D gene. Sequenced: tumor tissue from Merkel cell carcinoma. The clonotype originates from a human donor with Merkel cell carcinoma. In DNA form, the CDR3 reads TGTGCCAGCAGCTTGGGGCCAAACCCCTATGGCTACACCTTC. It codes for CASSLGPNPYGYTF.